This is a list of T cell receptor beta chains from one sample in a study of control samples from healthy donors and cancer patients. Only in-frame clones appear in the TCRdb table, and some are missing; sequencing was by immunoSEQ multiplex PCR. The sample has roughly 83,000 clones, 82% seen once. The specimen was blood. All receptors derive from a woman in her sixties or seventies in good health. CDR3s include the opening cysteine and the closing phenylalanine or tryptophan. A D gene is named only where the DNA matches it firmly. A clone size is listed for some rows: how often the clone was seen (once, few, many), or a class if it is expanded.

- | TRBJ2-1 | TRBV7-9 | TRBD2 | TGTGCCAGCAGCTATACCCTTACTAGCGGCAATGAGCAGTTCTTC | CASSYTLTSGNEQFF
few | TRBJ2-1 | TRBV28 | TRBD1 | TGTGCCAGCAGTTTCTTTGACAGGGGCAATGAGCAGTTCTTC | CASSFFDRGNEQFF
- | TRBJ1-1 | TRBV6-5 | - | TGTGCCAGCTGGGTAGGCGCGGAACCAATTGAAGCTTTCTTT | CASWVGAEPIEAFF
- | TRBJ1-1 | TRBV4-1 | - | TGCGCCAGCAGCCAAGATTGGGGGGCGACTGTCAACACTGAAGCTTTCTTT | CASSQDWGATVNTEAFF
- | TRBJ1-5 | TRBV19 | - | TGTGCCAGTAGTATTCGGGAATATAGCAATCAGCCCCAGCATTTT | CASSIREYSNQPQHF
- | TRBJ2-7 | TRBV3-1/TRBV3-2 | TRBD1 | TGTGCCAGCACCTTAGGACAGGGCCCCTACGAGCAGTACTTC | CASTLGQGPYEQYF
- | TRBJ2-5 | TRBV10-3 | TRBD1 | TGTGCCATCAGTGAGTTCCAGGGGGCTGAGACCCAGTACTTC | CAISEFQGAETQYF
- | TRBJ1-2 | TRBV27 | TRBD1 | TGTGCCAGCAGTGCTGCGGGGGGACAGGGGGCGAGGGGCTACACCTTC | CASSAAGGQGARGYTF
- | TRBJ1-5 | TRBV19 | - | TGTGCCAGTAGTCTAGGAAGGGCTGGCAATCAGCCCCAGCATTTT | CASSLGRAGNQPQHF
once | TRBJ2-2 | TRBV6-2/TRBV6-3 | TRBD2 | TGTGCCAGCAGTAAGGATTTACTAGCGGGAGGTGGCACCGGGGAGCTGTTTTTT | CASSKDLLAGGGTGELFF
once | TRBJ2-2 | TRBV21-1 | - | TGTGCCAGCAGCGCCTACAGGGGGCCCGTCGGGGAGCTGTTTTTT | CASSAYRGPVGELFF